The clone carrying this T cell receptor (beta chain) occurred many times. Template material for amplifying TCR beta CDR3 regions consisted of RNA transcripts. First-round RT-PCR with HTBI primers amplified the TCR CDR3 region. TCRdb reanalysed the multiplex PCR reads using MiXCR and keeps one entry per CDR3 protein. This sample has about half a million distinct CDR3 sequences, with roughly 25% found just once. This record comes from a study of T cells in Graves' hyperthyroidism and ophthalmopathy. V was trimmed by 2 bases and J by 1 base, leaving 8 bases between them. The CDR3 runs to 14 residues. Germline lookup yields CDR1 ENHRY and CDR2 SYGVKD.

The receptor was isolated from a woman aged 25 to 45 with Graves' ophthalmopathy. The material sequenced was blood. This chain joins TRBV10-3 and TRBJ1-1; D is perhaps TRBD1 (5 bases). CDR3 nucleotide sequence: TGTGCCATCAGTGAGAGGCAGGGGAACACTGAAGCTTTCTTT. It yields the protein CAISERQGNTEAFF.